The 27 T cell receptor beta chains given below trace back to one sample, sequenced in a study of T cells in Graves' hyperthyroidism and ophthalmopathy. Researchers took RNA transcripts and amplified the TCR beta CDR3 regions from them. HTBI primers were employed in a first-round RT-PCR of the TCR CDR3. MiXCR, applied by TCRdb to the multiplex PCR reads, yields one record per CDR3 protein. The sample contains 300,000 to 400,000 distinct CDR3 sequences, less than 20% of which appear only once. The source material was blood. These receptors were collected from a man aged 18 to 30 with Graves' ophthalmopathy.

The chain joins TRBV4-1 to TRBJ2-7; 9 positions match TRBD2. Germline lookup yields CDR1 MGHRA and CDR2 YSYEKL. J was trimmed by 6 bases and V by 3 bases; bases with no gene match: 9. This CDR3 has 15 residues. The CDR3 DNA reads as TGCGCCAGCAGCCAGGGACTAGCAGACGGTCGCGAGCAGTACTTC. Its translation is CASSQGLADGREQYF.

V usage is TRBV3-1 and J usage is TRBJ2-1; D call uncertain. Germline CDR1 reads LGHDT; CDR2 reads YNNKEL (reference sequence). Trimming left V 0 bases short and J 5 bases short, with 11 bases between. The length of the CDR3 is 15 residues. The chain's CDR3 is CASSQEVLTDNEQFF. CDR3 nucleotide sequence: TGTGCCAGCAGCCAAGAAGTTCTGACGGACAATGAGCAGTTCTTC.

This clonotype turned up a few times. This chain uses TRBV12-3 or TRBV12-4 with TRBJ1-6; D not certain. Trimming took 8 bases from V and 3 from J, leaving 5 bases between them. This CDR3 region has 12 residues. CDR3 nucleotide sequence: TGTGCCAGCGGGTTCTATAATTCACCCCTCCACTTT. Encoded protein: CASGFYNSPLHF.

This clonotype was counted ten times or more. The gene calls are TRBV5-1 and TRBJ1-5, with D unresolved. Per germline, CDR1 SGHRS and CDR2 YFSETQ. V was trimmed by 0 bases and J by 0 bases, leaving 13 bases between them. This CDR3 spans 17 amino acids. The chain's CDR3 is CASSLVGLINSNQPQHF. The CDR3 bases are TGCGCCAGCAGCTTGGTGGGTCTGATTAATAGCAATCAGCCCCAGCATTTT.

V gene TRBV27 combines with J gene TRBJ1-1; D is perhaps TRBD1 (6 bases). With 5 bases removed from V and 6 bases from J, the gap between germline ends came to 10 bases. Germline V gives CDR1 MNHEY, CDR2 SMNVEV (reference sequence). This CDR3 contains 12 residues. For the CDR3, the DNA is TGTGCCAGCAGTCCCGCAGGGGCTGAAGCTTTCTTT. As protein: CASSPAGAEAFF.

This clonotype was counted at least ten times. The gene calls are TRBV27 and TRBJ1-6; D gene unclear. This CDR3 has 13 amino acids. The V end was cut by 2 bases, the J end by 7 bases, with 6 bases between. CDR1 and CDR2 from the germline V gene are MNHEY and SMNVEV (reference sequence). In nucleotides, the CDR3 is TGTGCCAGCAGTTTAAGGGAGAATTCACCCCTCCACTTT. Its translation is CASSLRENSPLHF.

The sample holds many counts of this clonotype. The chain couples TRBV12-3 or TRBV12-4 to TRBJ2-5; the D gene is possibly TRBD2 (5 bases). Trimming cost V 7 bases and J 4 bases, with 13 bases left between them. This CDR3 is built from 13 residues. Here the CDR3 DNA reads TGTGCCAGCACCCGAGACGCGGGAGAGACCCAGTACTTC. This gives the protein CASTRDAGETQYF.

The sample holds many counts of this clonotype. The J gene is TRBJ1-5, the V gene TRBV6-1; 12 positions agree with TRBD1. This CDR3 contains 16 residues. Germline-derived CDR1 and CDR2 are MNHNS and SASEGT. With 4 bases clipped from V and 7 bases from J, the junction kept 8 bases outside the gene matches. CDR3 in amino acids: CASSGAGTGGGQPQHF. CDR3 coding DNA: TGTGCCAGCAGTGGGGCCGGGACAGGGGGCGGACAGCCCCAGCATTTT.

CDR3 region: CASSQPLTSGAYSSSYEQYF. The CDR3 bases are TGCGCCAGCAGCCAGCCCCTTACTAGCGGGGCCTACTCCAGCTCCTACGAGCAGTACTTC. The chain combines TRBV5-1 with TRBJ2-7; TRBD2 agrees at 10 bases. CDR3 length equals 20 residues. Germline V CDR1 and CDR2: SGHRS, YFSETQ. After removal of 4 bases from V and 0 bases from J, the junction contained 19 bases not matched to a gene.

This clonotype was recorded a few times. The chain joins TRBV7-2 to TRBJ2-2; 7 nucleotides match TRBD1. The CDR3 sequence is 15 residues long. J lost 1 base, V lost 5 bases, and 4 bases had no gene match. Germline V gene lookup returns CDR1 SGHTA and CDR2 FQGNSA. DNA of the CDR3: TGTGCCAGCAGCCACCGGACAGGGAACACCGGGGAGCTGTTTTTT. Residues: CASSHRTGNTGELFF.

This clonotype has ten or more counts. V gene TRBV7-3 combines with J gene TRBJ1-1, with D unresolved. Between the trimmed V and J ends, which lost 1 base and 6 bases, there was a span of 9 bases. This CDR3 is 13 amino acids long. From germline, CDR1 is SGHTA and CDR2 FQGTGA. The CDR3 is CASSLMPGAEAFF. CDR3 in DNA: TGTGCCAGCAGCTTAATGCCGGGAGCTGAAGCTTTCTTT.

This clonotype showed up many times. The V and J genes are TRBV6-6 and TRBJ2-6, with D possibly being TRBD2 (5 bases). Trimming took 3 bases from V and 2 from J, leaving 17 bases between them. Per the germline V gene, CDR1 is MNHNY and CDR2 is SVGAGI (reference sequence). The CDR3 totals 18 residues. DNA for the CDR3: TGTGCCAGCAGTTATCACGTAGCGTCGGGGACTGGGGCCAACGTCCTGACTTTC. Its protein product is CASSYHVASGTGANVLTF.

There are many counts of this clonotype. V gene TRBV10-3 combines with J gene TRBJ2-3, with a tentative D call TRBD2 (5 bases). V was pared by 2 bases and J by 2 bases, with 23 bases between. CDR3 length: 19 residues. Germline lookup yields CDR1 ENHRY and CDR2 SYGVKD. The DNA of the CDR3 is TGTGCCATCAGTGAGCCTACCCTATTTAGCGTCGGTGCCACAGATACGCAGTATTTT. Translated, it gives CAISEPTLFSVGATDTQYF.

In this sample, this clonotype turned up many times. The rearrangement uses TRBV3-1 and TRBJ2-7; D unclear. The CDR3 runs 12 residues. Germline V CDR1 and CDR2: LGHDT, YNNKEL (reference sequence). Trimming stripped 2 bases from V and 6 bases from J, with 8 bases between. CDR3 sequence: CASSQSRSEQYF. The CDR3, as DNA: TGTGCCAGCAGCCAAAGCAGGTCCGAGCAGTACTTC.

This clonotype occurred a few times. The V gene is TRBV10-1, the J gene TRBJ2-3, with 9 bases identical to TRBD2. The ends lost 4 bases at V and 4 bases at J; junction bases unmatched: 6. CDR3 length equals 15 residues. Germline V lookup: CDR1 WNHNN, CDR2 SYGVQD (reference sequence). The CDR3 here is CASSGSGGGSDTQYF. In nucleotides, the CDR3 is TGCGCCAGCAGTGGTAGCGGGGGAGGCTCAGATACGCAGTATTTT.

This clonotype was seen only a few times. The chain combines TRBV15 with TRBJ1-2; D uncertain. The CDR3 covers 14 residues. Germline CDR1 LNHNV, CDR2 YYDKDF (reference sequence). Trimming left V 6 bases short and J 3 bases short, with 14 bases between. This CDR3 reads CATRSGGSYYGYTF. DNA of the CDR3: TGTGCCACCAGATCCGGTGGCAGCTACTATGGCTACACCTTC.

In its sample, this clonotype was seen many times. The chain recombines TRBV13 with TRBJ2-2; 11 nucleotides line up with TRBD2. From germline, CDR1 is PRHDT and CDR2 FYEKMQ (reference sequence). J lost 4 bases, V lost 1 base, and 8 bases had no gene match. The CDR3 covers 18 residues. DNA of the CDR3: TGTGCCAGCAGCTTAGTACTAGCGGGGGTGACGAGCACCGGGGAGCTGTTTTTT. Translation: CASSLVLAGVTSTGELFF. Complete variable domain (other parts from reference TRBV13 and TRBJ2-2): AAGVIQSPRHLIKEKRETATLKCYPIPRHDTVYWYQQGPGQDPQFLISFYEKMQSDKGSIPDRFSAQQFSDYHSELNMSSLELGDSALYFCASSLVLAGVTSTGELFFGEGSRLTVL.

This clonotype was seen at least ten times. This chain links TRBV5-1 with TRBJ2-2; D is unresolved. Trimming removed 1 base from V and 0 bases from J, with 10 bases in between. The CDR3 has 16 residues. CDR1 and CDR2 (germline): SGHRS, YFSETQ. The CDR3 spells CASSLFATANTGELFF. CDR3 DNA: TGCGCCAGCAGCTTGTTTGCCACCGCGAACACCGGGGAGCTGTTTTTT.

This clonotype appeared once. The V and J genes are TRBV10-2 and TRBJ2-5, with 10 bases lining up with TRBD2. The germline CDR1 and CDR2 sequences are WSHSY and SAAADI. This CDR3 has 16 residues. V trimming: 6 bases; J trimming: 2 bases; junction bases outside the gene matches: 9. Here the CDR3 DNA reads TGCGCCAGCAGGGACCCCACTAGCGGGGTACAAGAGACCCAGTACTTC. Amino acid sequence: CASRDPTSGVQETQYF.

At least ten counts were recorded for this clonotype. This chain uses TRBV5-1 with TRBJ1-6; possible D gene TRBD1, 5 bases. Germline loops: CDR1 SGHRS, CDR2 YFSETQ. The CDR3 spans 13 residues. The CDR3 sequence: CARAGRINSPLHF. The CDR3 nucleotides are TGCGCAAGGGCAGGGCGCATTAATTCACCCCTCCACTTT.

This clonotype was detected many times. The chain links TRBV6-1 to TRBJ2-7, with D unresolved. V was cut by 4 bases and J by 1 base, with 5 bases left in between. CDR3 size: 12 residues. Germline CDR1 and CDR2: MNHNS and SASEGT. The CDR3 here is CASSVRSYEQYF. In nucleotides, the CDR3 is TGTGCCAGCAGTGTACGGTCCTACGAGCAGTACTTC.

This clonotype was detected only a few times. The gene calls are TRBV7-3 and TRBJ2-7; D not certain. Trimming took off 0 bases at V and 5 bases at J, with 8 bases between the two ends. CDR1 and CDR2 from the germline V gene are SGHTA and FQGTGA. There are 13 residues in the CDR3. CDR3 sequence (DNA): TGTGCCAGCAGCTTAACAGGGTCCCACGAGCAGTACTTC. This codes for CASSLTGSHEQYF.

There are a few counts of this clonotype. The rearrangement links TRBV4-1 to TRBJ2-2; 7 nucleotides agree with TRBD1. V shed 6 bases, J shed 0 bases, and the junction held 10 bases outside the gene matches. Germline CDR1 MGHRA, CDR2 YSYEKL. CDR3 size: 17 residues. CDR3 amino acids: CASRLGTARTNTGELFF. The CDR3 region has the DNA TGCGCCAGCAGACTTGGGACAGCGAGAACGAACACCGGGGAGCTGTTTTTT.

The chain recombines TRBV20-1 with TRBJ2-3; D may match TRBD1 or TRBD2 (5 bases each). The CDR3 sequence is 15 residues long. V lost 0 bases, J lost 2 bases, and 12 bases lay in between. Germline V gene sequence: CDR1 DFQATT, CDR2 SNEGSKA (reference sequence). The CDR3 region is CSARDGGGTTDTQYF. The CDR3 region has the DNA TGCAGTGCTAGAGATGGTGGGGGTACCACAGATACGCAGTATTTT.

This chain uses TRBV12-3 or TRBV12-4 with TRBJ1-1; D not resolved. This CDR3 comprises 11 residues. With 7 bases removed from V and 3 bases from J, the gap between germline ends came to 6 bases. The CDR3 here is CASTLDTEAFF. DNA of the CDR3: TGTGCCAGCACGTTGGACACTGAAGCTTTCTTT.

This chain links TRBV10-3 with TRBJ2-1; D is possibly TRBD2 (5 bases). The germline V and J ends were trimmed by 5 bases and 9 bases, with 11 bases remaining between them. The CDR3 is 12 amino acids. The germline V gene has CDR1 ENHRY and CDR2 SYGVKD. The CDR3, as DNA: TGTGCCATCAGTCCCGGGGAGTCTGAGCAGTTCTTC. It codes for CAISPGESEQFF.

This clonotype was counted ten times or more. The rearrangement joins TRBV7-9 to TRBJ1-5; TRBD1 matches 10 bases. V was pared by 4 bases and J by 2 bases, with 5 bases of the junction left unmatched. CDR1 and CDR2 (germline): SEHNR, FQNEAQ (reference sequence). The CDR3 extends over 16 amino acids. The CDR3, as DNA: TGTGCCAGCAGCTCGGACAGGGGGTGGGGCAATCAGCCCCAGCATTTT. This translates into CASSSDRGWGNQPQHF.